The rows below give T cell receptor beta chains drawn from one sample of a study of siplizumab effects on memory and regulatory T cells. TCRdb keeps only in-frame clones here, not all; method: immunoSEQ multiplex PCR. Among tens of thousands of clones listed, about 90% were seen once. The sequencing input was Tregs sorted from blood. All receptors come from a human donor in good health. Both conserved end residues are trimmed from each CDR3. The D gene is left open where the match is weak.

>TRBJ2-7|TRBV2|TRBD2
ASSSVTSDPYEQY
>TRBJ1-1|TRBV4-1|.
ASSQDPLYTEAF
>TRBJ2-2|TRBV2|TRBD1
ASSGQGAHTGELF
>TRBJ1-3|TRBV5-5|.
ASSLRGDGNTIY
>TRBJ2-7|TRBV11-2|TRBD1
ASSTGTGGSYEQY
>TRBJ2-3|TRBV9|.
ASSAGGQGWGTDTQY
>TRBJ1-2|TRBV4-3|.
ASSQEVGRRSGYT
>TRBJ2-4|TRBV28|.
ASSLLALENIQY
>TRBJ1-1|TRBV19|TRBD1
ASSIPDRGIEAF
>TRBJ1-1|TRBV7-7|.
ASSLGANTEAF
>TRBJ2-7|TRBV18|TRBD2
ASSPGLAGVYEQY
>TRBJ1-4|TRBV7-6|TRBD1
ASSSGQGFEKLF
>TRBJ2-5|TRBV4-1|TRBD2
ASSQLPTSAGLGETQY
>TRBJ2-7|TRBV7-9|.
ASSREVAQY
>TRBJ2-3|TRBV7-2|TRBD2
ASSFGGASTDTQY
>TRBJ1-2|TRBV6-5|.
ASSRVQFYGYT
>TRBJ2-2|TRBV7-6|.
ASSKGAGELF
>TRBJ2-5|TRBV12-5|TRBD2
ASGLSPGGPETQY
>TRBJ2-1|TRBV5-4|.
ASSLGHSSATYNEQF
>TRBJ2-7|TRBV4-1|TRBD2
ASSPLGTSVSYEQY
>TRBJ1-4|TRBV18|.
ASSPIGEKLL
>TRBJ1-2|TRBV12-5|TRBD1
ASGNRQGNYGYT
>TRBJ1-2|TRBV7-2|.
ASSPSGTGARGYGYT
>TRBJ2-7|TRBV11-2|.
ASSLAGVYEQY
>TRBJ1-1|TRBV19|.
ASSIVGQNTEAF
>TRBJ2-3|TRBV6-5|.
ASRIAVGATQY
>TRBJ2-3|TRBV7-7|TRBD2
ASSPSLAGRTDTQY
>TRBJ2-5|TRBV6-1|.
ASSERGSGAETQY
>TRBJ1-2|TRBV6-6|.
ASTRLGDNYGYT
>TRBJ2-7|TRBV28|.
ASSLPGGGSYEQY
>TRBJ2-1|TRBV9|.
ASSVGDGYGSEQF
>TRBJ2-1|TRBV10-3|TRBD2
AISELMGLAGSYNEQF
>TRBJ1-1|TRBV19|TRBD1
ASSLRTGPDTEAF